The table lists the clone carrying this T cell receptor (beta chain) with a count of one. Its specificity is not known. After extraction with the RNeasy kit, roughly 0.5 to 1 ug of the RNA was reverse transcribed using random hexamers. TCR beta CDR3 was amplified by immunoSEQ multiplex PCR. This amplification extended across 54 Vbeta and 13 Jbeta segments. MiXCR was run by TCRdb on the immunoSEQ multiplex PCR reads, yielding one entry per CDR3 protein. The sample includes a few hundred thousand distinct CDR3 sequences, approximately 94% of them seen just once. Trimming took off 4 bases at V and 3 bases at J, with 15 bases between the two ends. The length of the CDR3 is 15 residues. Looked up from germline, CDR1 is SGHVS and CDR2 is FQNEAQ. The data belong to a study of CD8 T cells in Susac syndrome. Study-wide context: Sequenced Susac syndrome patients included roughly six with active disease and fewer than ten who were in remission. General study findings and limits: The number of individuals included in the study's TCR sequencing and HLA analysis was acknowledged as relatively small.

The sequencing input was CD4+ T cells from PBMCs. This clonotype was obtained from a human donor with Susac syndrome. The chain links TRBV7-8 to TRBJ1-2; D is uncertain. CDR3: CASSWAETSDYGYTF. The CDR3 DNA reads as TGTGCCAGCAGCTGGGCCGAGACATCGGACTATGGCTACACCTTC. The full variable domain, its missing parts supplied by reference TRBV7-8 and TRBJ1-2, is GAGVSQSPRYKVAKRGQDVALRCDPISGHVSLFWYQQALGQGPEFLTYFQNEAQLDKSGLPSDRFFAERPEGSVSTLKIQRTQQEDSAVYLCASSWAETSDYGYTFGSGTRLTVV.